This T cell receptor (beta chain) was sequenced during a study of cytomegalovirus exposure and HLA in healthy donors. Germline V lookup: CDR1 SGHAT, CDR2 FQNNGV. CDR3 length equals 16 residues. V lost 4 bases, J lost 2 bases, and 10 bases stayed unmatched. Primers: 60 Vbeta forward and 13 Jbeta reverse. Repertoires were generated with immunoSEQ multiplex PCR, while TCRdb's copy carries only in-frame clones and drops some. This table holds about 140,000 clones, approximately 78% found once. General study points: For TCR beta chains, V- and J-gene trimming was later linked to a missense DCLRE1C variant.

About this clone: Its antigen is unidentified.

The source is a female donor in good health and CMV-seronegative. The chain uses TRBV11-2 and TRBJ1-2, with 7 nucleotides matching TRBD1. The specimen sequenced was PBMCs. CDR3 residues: CASSSLQGPSNYGYTF. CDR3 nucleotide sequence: TGTGCCAGCAGCTCACTACAGGGGCCCTCAAACTATGGCTACACCTTC.